Listed below are T cell receptor beta chains from one sample, sequenced in a study of blood T cell repertoires in COVID-19. This table comes from immunoSEQ multiplex PCR, and its TCRdb copy is limited to in-frame clones, with some not included. Here the sample spans 150,000 to 200,000 clones, 75% to 90% being singletons. The source material was peripheral blood. These TCRs come from a man aged 35 to 55 with acute or convalescent COVID-19. Each CDR3 is given with its conserved first and last residue. Fields, in order: clone size, V gene, D gene, J gene, CDR3 protein, CDR3 DNA. A D gene is named only where the DNA matches it firmly. Some rows have no size entry. The others give once, few or many, or a class for an expanded clone.

>-|TRBV29-1|-|TRBJ2-5
CSVRGGGEETQYF
TGCAGCGTGAGGGGAGGGGGGGAAGAGACCCAGTACTTC
>once|TRBV6-4|-|TRBJ2-2
CASSDGGGPLWFF
TGTGCCAGCAGTGACGGCGGGGGCCCCCTATGGTTTTTT
>-|TRBV5-4|-|TRBJ2-1
CASSTRGGSYNEQFF
TGTGCCAGCAGCACAAGGGGGGGCTCCTACAATGAGCAGTTCTTC
>-|TRBV3-1/TRBV3-2|-|TRBJ2-5
CASSQTPQETQYF
TGTGCCAGCAGTCAGACACCGCAAGAGACCCAGTACTTC
>-|TRBV5-1|-|TRBJ1-1
CASSLDRGRTEAFF
TGCGCCAGCAGCTTGGATCGGGGTAGGACTGAAGCTTTCTTT
>-|TRBV12-3/TRBV12-4|-|TRBJ2-1
CASTPRSYNEQFF
TGTGCCAGCACCCCCAGGTCCTACAATGAGCAGTTCTTC
>-|TRBV7-3|-|TRBJ2-6
CASSSPERAGANVLTF
TGTGCCAGCAGCTCCCCGGAGAGGGCTGGGGCCAACGTCCTGACTTTC
>once|TRBV5-5|-|TRBJ2-7
CASSLTPSYEQYF
TGTGCCAGCAGCCTGACACCTTCCTACGAGCAGTACTTC
>-|TRBV24-1|TRBD1|TRBJ1-4
CATSDPGQGETNEKLFF
TGTGCCACCAGTGATCCGGGACAGGGGGAAACCAATGAAAAACTGTTTTTT
>few|TRBV5-1|-|TRBJ1-1
CASSVDGNTEAFF
TGCGCCAGCAGCGTGGACGGGAACACTGAAGCTTTCTTT
>-|TRBV25-1|-|TRBJ1-1
CASSEWEGLSPNTEAFF
TGTGCCAGCAGTGAATGGGAGGGGCTCAGCCCGAACACTGAAGCTTTCTTT
>-|TRBV7-2|TRBD1|TRBJ1-2
CASSSLRDRRPGYTF
TGTGCCAGCAGTTCTTTGAGGGACAGGCGCCCTGGCTACACCTTC
>-|TRBV18|-|TRBJ1-1
CASSPPGMLDTEAFF
TGTGCCAGCTCACCCCCCGGTATGTTGGACACTGAAGCTTTCTTT
>-|TRBV9|TRBD2|TRBJ2-5
CASSEGLAGGQETQYF
TGTGCCAGCAGCGAGGGACTAGCGGGGGGGCAAGAGACCCAGTACTTC
>-|TRBV14|-|TRBJ1-1
CASSQTGMSEAFF
TGTGCCAGCAGCCAAACAGGGATGAGTGAAGCTTTCTTT
>few|TRBV11-2|TRBD2|TRBJ2-3
CASTSSGGATDTQYF
TGTGCCAGCACCTCGAGCGGGGGGGCGACAGATACGCAGTATTTT
>-|TRBV6-6|-|TRBJ1-2
CASSPPWEEGGYTF
TGTGCCAGCAGTCCCCCCTGGGAGGAGGGCGGCTACACCTTC
>-|TRBV12-3/TRBV12-4|-|TRBJ2-3
CASSLFGDTQYF
TGTGCCAGCAGCCTGTTCGGGGATACGCAGTATTTT
>-|TRBV5-1|TRBD1|TRBJ2-7
CASSRGQDDEQYF
TGCGCCAGCAGCCGCGGACAGGACGACGAGCAGTACTTC
>-|TRBV30|-|TRBJ2-7
CAWSVRGAAYEQYF
TGTGCCTGGAGTGTCAGGGGGGCGGCGTACGAGCAGTACTTC
>-|TRBV21-1|-|TRBJ1-1
CASSSHHRGGTEAFF
TGTGCCAGCAGCTCCCACCACAGGGGGGGGACTGAAGCTTTCTTT
>once|TRBV5-1|TRBD2|TRBJ2-7
CASSSGLADSYEQYF
TGCGCCAGCAGCTCAGGACTAGCAGACTCCTACGAGCAGTACTTC
>-|TRBV2|-|TRBJ1-5
CASRENQVLDQPQHF
TGTGCCAGCAGGGAAAATCAGGTTTTGGATCAGCCCCAGCATTTT
>-|TRBV5-4|TRBD1|TRBJ2-7
CASSLAGTGTYEQYF
TGTGCCAGCAGCCTTGCCGGGACAGGCACGTACGAGCAGTACTTC
>-|TRBV6-5|-|TRBJ2-7
CASSNLLQGGEQYF
TGTGCCAGCAGCAATCTCTTGCAGGGTGGCGAGCAGTACTTC
>-|TRBV6-1|-|TRBJ1-3
CASSEAGLGTIYF
TGTGCCAGCAGTGAAGCGGGGCTCGGCACCATATATTTT
>-|TRBV10-3|TRBD1|TRBJ2-3
CASGLGQGRDTQYF
TGTGCCAGTGGGCTTGGACAGGGGAGAGATACGCAGTATTTT
>-|TRBV10-1|TRBD1|TRBJ2-7
CASRMTGGYEQYF
TGCGCCAGCAGAATGACAGGGGGATACGAGCAGTACTTC
>-|TRBV12-5|-|TRBJ1-1
CAGKTGSPNTEAFF
TGTGCTGGAAAGACGGGGAGCCCGAACACTGAAGCTTTCTTT
>-|TRBV2|TRBD1|TRBJ2-7
CASSTYLPGQVYYEQYF
TGTGCCAGCAGTACATATTTACCGGGACAGGTGTACTACGAGCAGTACTTC
>-|TRBV14|-|TRBJ2-5
CASSPYMALARETQYF
TGTGCCAGCAGCCCCTATATGGCCTTAGCGAGAGAGACCCAGTACTTC
>-|TRBV12-3/TRBV12-4|TRBD1|TRBJ2-1
CASGTGVYNEQFF
TGTGCCAGTGGAACAGGGGTCTACAATGAGCAGTTCTTC
>-|TRBV4-3|-|TRBJ2-1
CASSQDQKRGEQFF
TGCGCCAGCAGCCAAGATCAAAAACGGGGTGAGCAGTTCTTC
>-|TRBV3-1/TRBV3-2|-|TRBJ1-2
CASSNPGTAHGYTF
TGTGCCAGCTCGAATCCCGGGACTGCCCATGGCTACACCTTC
>-|TRBV10-2|-|TRBJ2-5
CASSVPGSSQPTQYF
TGCGCCAGCAGTGTTCCGGGGTCGTCGCAACCGACCCAGTACTTC
>-|TRBV4-2|-|TRBJ2-2
CASSQEVARPVTGELFF
TGTGCCAGCAGCCAAGAGGTTGCCAGGCCGGTCACCGGGGAGCTGTTTTTT
>-|TRBV9|-|TRBJ2-1
CASSGTGLGGYNEQFF
TGTGCCAGCAGCGGTACAGGGTTAGGTGGCTACAATGAGCAGTTCTTC
>-|TRBV27|TRBD1|TRBJ1-6
CASKSGTGGSPLHF
TGTGCCAGCAAATCGGGAACAGGGGGCTCACCCCTCCACTTT
>-|TRBV6-5|-|TRBJ1-5
CASSRTDSNQPQHF
TGTGCCAGCAGCCGGACAGATAGCAATCAGCCCCAGCATTTT
>-|TRBV5-1|-|TRBJ2-3
CASSSEGTDTQYF
TGCGCCAGCAGCTCCGAGGGCACAGATACGCAGTATTTT